The 28 T cell receptor beta chains in this list originate from one sample, sequenced in a study of T cell repertoires in cytomegalovirus infection. TCRdb reprocessed the reads with MiXCR, giving one entry per CDR3 protein. The data contain approximately 120,000 distinct CDR3 sequences, about 28% of them singletons. For these TCRs, the target antigens are not known. This material consisted of CD8+ T cells from cultured PBMCs, taken from culture after CMV antigen stimulation. Receptors originate from a human donor in good health (CMV status not recorded). Some clones in this sample may be carry-over from other donors' samples.

The rearrangement joins TRBV18 to TRBJ2-1, with D perhaps matching TRBD1 (6 bases). The ends were cut back, 6 bases at V and 0 bases at J, with 15 bases in the middle. Looked up from germline, CDR1 is KGHSH and CDR2 is LQKENI. The length of the CDR3 is 16 residues. The CDR3 is CASSARQEGSYNEQFF. DNA for the CDR3: TGTGCCAGCTCCGCCCGACAGGAAGGCTCCTACAATGAGCAGTTCTTC.

This clonotype is a singleton in its sample. This rearrangement joins TRBV30 to TRBJ1-4; D perhaps matches TRBD1 (6 bases). Germline assignment: CDR1 GTSNPN and CDR2 SVGIG (reference sequence). The CDR3 is made up of 15 amino acids. V lost 0 bases, J lost 2 bases, and 10 bases lay in between. CDR3 sequence (DNA): TGTGCCTGGAGTGTACGGGGGCACACTAATGAAAAACTGTTTTTT. It is translated as CAWSVRGHTNEKLFF.

The gene calls are TRBV15 and TRBJ1-2; D unresolved. Trimming removed 1 base from V and 7 bases from J, with 10 bases in between. Germline-derived CDR1 and CDR2 are LNHNV and YYDKDF (reference sequence). There are 13 residues in the CDR3. The CDR3 is CATSRAGASGYTF. The CDR3 region has the DNA TGTGCCACCAGCAGAGCAGGAGCCTCTGGCTACACCTTC.

The CDR3 is CARKEGLEAETQYF. CDR3 sequence (DNA): TGTGCCAGGAAAGAGGGACTAGAAGCAGAGACCCAGTACTTC. This chain uses TRBV2 with TRBJ2-5; 8 bases are shared with TRBD2. Germline V gene data show CDR1 as SNHLY and CDR2 as FYNNEI. V dropped 9 bases and J dropped 4; count of bases not matched to a gene: 10. The CDR3 totals 14 residues. Filled out from reference TRBV2 and TRBJ2-5, the complete variable domain reads EPEVTQTPSHQVTQMGQEVILRCVPISNHLYFYWYRQILGQKVEFLVSFYNNEISEKSEIFDDQFSVERPDGSNFTLKIRSTKLEDSAMYFCARKEGLEAETQYFGPGTRLLVL.

This clonotype turned up a few times. This sequence joins TRBV13 and TRBJ2-7; possibly TRBD2 for D (7 bases). V was pared by 3 bases and J by 3 bases, with 15 bases between. This CDR3 is built from 15 residues. Germline CDR1 and CDR2: PRHDT and FYEKMQ (reference sequence). CDR3 sequence (DNA): TGTGCCAGCAGCTTGGGAGGGGGGGGCCGCTACGAGCAGTACTTC. Protein sequence: CASSLGGGGRYEQYF. Drawing the rest from reference TRBV13 and TRBJ2-7, the complete variable domain is AAGVIQSPRHLIKEKRETATLKCYPIPRHDTVYWYQQGPGQDPQFLISFYEKMQSDKGSIPDRFSAQQFSDYHSELNMSSLELGDSALYFCASSLGGGGRYEQYFGPGTRLTVT.

The V and J genes are TRBV7-8 and TRBJ1-4; no firm D call. V lost 7 bases and J 4 bases, leaving 16 bases between the germline ends. The CDR3 loop spans 15 amino acids. Germline lookup yields CDR1 SGHVS and CDR2 FQNEAQ. As DNA, the CDR3 is TGTGCCAGCAAAGAGACGGGTCAGGTTAATGAAAAACTGTTTTTT. It is translated as CASKETGQVNEKLFF. The variable domain in full, completed from reference TRBV7-8 and TRBJ1-4, reads GAGVSQSPRYKVAKRGQDVALRCDPISGHVSLFWYQQALGQGPEFLTYFQNEAQLDKSGLPSDRFFAERPEGSVSTLKIQRTQQEDSAVYLCASKETGQVNEKLFFGSGTQLSVL.

This clonotype was recorded only once. The CDR3 protein is CASRGTASHYEQYF. As DNA, the CDR3 is TGTGCCAGTAGGGGGACAGCCTCTCACTACGAGCAGTACTTC. J is TRBJ2-7 and V is TRBV19; 7 nucleotides agree with TRBD1. Germline V gene lookup returns CDR1 LNHDA and CDR2 SQIVND (reference sequence). V dropped 6 bases and J dropped 3; count of bases not matched to a gene: 8. The CDR3 runs to 14 residues.

The gene calls are TRBV6-6 and TRBJ2-7, with D tentatively TRBD1 or TRBD2 (6 bases each). Germline-derived CDR1 and CDR2 are MNHNY and SVGAGI (reference sequence). Trimming left V 2 bases short and J 3 bases short, with 11 bases between. This CDR3 is 14 amino acids long. CDR3 in amino acids: CASSYEGGRYEQYF. The CDR3 DNA follows: TGTGCCAGCAGTTACGAAGGGGGGCGCTACGAGCAGTACTTC.

The V call is TRBV24-1, the J call TRBJ2-7, with 8 bases matching TRBD1. V dropped 6 bases and J dropped 4; count of bases not matched to a gene: 7. Germline V gene sequence: CDR1 KGHDR, CDR2 SFDVKD. The CDR3 contains 14 residues. The CDR3 loop reads CATSRLGQGYEQYF. In DNA form, the CDR3 reads TGTGCCACCAGTCGACTAGGACAGGGTTACGAGCAGTACTTC.

The rearrangement uses TRBV12-3 or TRBV12-4 and TRBJ2-5, with 13 bases lining up with TRBD2. The CDR3 length is 16 residues. V lost 5 bases, J lost 5 bases, and 8 bases stayed unmatched. Here the CDR3 reads CASSPRGTSGDETQYF. The CDR3 DNA is TGTGCCAGCAGTCCCAGGGGGACTAGCGGGGATGAGACCCAGTACTTC.

The chain joins TRBV7-9 to TRBJ1-2; D unclear. V was clipped by 4 bases and J by 6 bases, with 9 bases between them. Germline V gene lookup returns CDR1 SEHNR and CDR2 FQNEAQ (reference sequence). The CDR3 is made up of 12 amino acids. CDR3 in DNA: TGTGCCAGCAGCTCACCTATAGATGGCTACACCTTC. Encoded protein: CASSSPIDGYTF.

The rearrangement links TRBV19 to TRBJ1-2, with D perhaps matching TRBD1 (5 bases). The CDR3 sequence is 14 residues long. The V end lost 4 bases, the J end lost 0 bases, and 9 bases lay between the germline ends. Looked up from germline, CDR1 is LNHDA and CDR2 is SQIVND (reference sequence). The CDR3 DNA reads TGTGCCAGTAGTACACAGGACCCTAACTATGGCTACACCTTC. Encoded protein: CASSTQDPNYGYTF.

This clonotype was recorded a few times. The rearrangement links TRBV3-1 to TRBJ2-2; 9 nucleotides agree with TRBD1. From germline, CDR1 is LGHDT and CDR2 YNNKEL (reference sequence). The CDR3 runs 16 residues. V lost 4 bases and J lost 5; bases outside the gene matches: 8. The CDR3 reads CASSPTGGEGTGELFF. Here the CDR3 DNA reads TGTGCCAGCAGCCCTACAGGGGGCGAGGGGACCGGGGAGCTGTTTTTT.

The CDR3 DNA is TGTGCCAGCAGCTTAGGAACAGGGGTTCGGACAGATACGCAGTATTTT. Translated, it gives CASSLGTGVRTDTQYF. This chain uses TRBV7-8 with TRBJ2-3, with 7 bases fitting TRBD1. Germline V gene lookup returns CDR1 SGHVS and CDR2 FQNEAQ. CDR3 length: 16 amino acids. V shed 1 base and J 3 bases; nucleotides not matched to a gene: 7.

This clonotype occurred a few times. The chain has TRBV7-9 and TRBJ2-7; the D call may be TRBD1 or TRBD2 (5 bases each). V was pared by 4 bases and J by 2 bases, with 12 bases between. The CDR3 covers 14 residues. Germline CDR1 is SEHNR and CDR2 is FQNEAQ (reference sequence). The CDR3 nucleotides read TGTGCCAGCAGCTCGTCCGGGGCGCCCTACGAGCAGTACTTC. It translates to CASSSSGAPYEQYF.

This clonotype was seen a few times. The CDR3: CASSQAQGGLTYEQYF. The CDR3 DNA follows: TGTGCCAGCAGCCAAGCTCAGGGGGGGCTTACCTACGAGCAGTACTTC. This rearrangement joins TRBV14 to TRBJ2-7; D possibly matches TRBD1 or TRBD2 (7 bases each). CDR1 is SGHDN and CDR2 is FVKESK in the germline V gene. This CDR3 comprises 16 residues. V lost 1 base and J 2 bases, leaving 15 bases between the germline ends.

This sequence joins TRBV7-6 and TRBJ1-1; D not certain. The germline V gene encodes CDR1 SGHVS and CDR2 FNYEAQ. CDR3 length equals 15 residues. V gave up 5 bases and J gave up 4 bases, with 17 bases separating them. The CDR3 bases are TGTGCCAGCAGCCATCGGATCGGAGCCGGCACTGAAGCTTTCTTT. It codes for CASSHRIGAGTEAFF.

This clonotype appeared a few times. The J gene is TRBJ1-5, the V gene TRBV7-9; TRBD1 aligns across 7 bases. The germline V gene has CDR1 SEHNR and CDR2 FQNEAQ (reference sequence). The CDR3 runs to 14 residues. V dropped 2 bases and J dropped 5; count of bases not matched to a gene: 3. The CDR3 loop reads CASSLMQGDQPQHF. As DNA, the CDR3 is TGTGCCAGCAGCTTAATGCAGGGGGATCAGCCCCAGCATTTT.

The chain carries TRBV7-9 and TRBJ1-1, with no clear D. V was trimmed by 3 bases and J by 1 base, leaving 9 bases between them. CDR3 length: 14 amino acids. Per the germline V gene, CDR1 is SEHNR and CDR2 is FQNEAQ (reference sequence). This CDR3 reads CASSFIVSNTEAFF. DNA of the CDR3: TGTGCCAGCAGCTTCATTGTATCGAACACTGAAGCTTTCTTT.

The chain joins TRBV19 to TRBJ1-1; possible D gene TRBD1, 6 bases. With 6 bases removed from V and 1 base from J, the gap between germline ends came to 9 bases. The CDR3 has 13 amino acids. Germline CDR1 is LNHDA and CDR2 is SQIVND (reference sequence). In nucleotides, the CDR3 is TGTGCCAGTAGCCGCAGGGGGAACACTGAAGCTTTCTTT. Translated: CASSRRGNTEAFF.

The V and J genes are TRBV6-6 and TRBJ1-2; D call uncertain. This CDR3 contains 11 residues. Trimming removed 5 bases from V and 8 bases from J, with 9 bases in between. The germline gives CDR1 MNHNY, CDR2 SVGAGI (reference sequence). The CDR3 coding sequence is TGTGCCAGCAGTGGCACGAGAGGCTACACCTTC. Protein sequence: CASSGTRGYTF.

This clonotype was picked up one time. The genes are TRBV9 and TRBJ1-2; no firm D call. The CDR3 sequence is 13 residues long. The germline V gene encodes CDR1 SGDLS and CDR2 YYNGEE. Trimming removed 1 base at V and 2 bases at J, with 6 bases between. The CDR3 DNA sequence: TGTGCCAGCAGCGTAATAGAGAACTATGGCTACACCTTC. Its protein is CASSVIENYGYTF. Supplemented by reference TRBV9 and TRBJ1-2, the full variable domain reads DSGVTQTPKHLITATGQRVTLRCSPRSGDLSVYWYQQSLDQGLQFLIQYYNGEERAKGNILERFSAQQFPDLHSELNLSSLELGDSALYFCASSVIENYGYTFGSGTRLTVV.

V and J are TRBV6-1 and TRBJ2-1; the match to TRBD2 covers 14 bases. The CDR3 runs to 15 residues. Unmatched junction bases numbered 5, after V lost 5 bases and J lost 8 bases. Germline CDR1 and CDR2: MNHNS and SASEGT. CDR3 in amino acids: CASSPTSGGGDEQFF. CDR3 nucleotides: TGTGCCAGCAGTCCGACTAGCGGGGGGGGGGATGAGCAGTTCTTC.

This sequence joins TRBV5-3 and TRBJ2-6; 12 bases fit TRBD2. TRBV5-3 is identified as an open reading frame with a role that is uncertain. After removal of 8 bases from V and 0 bases from J, the junction contained 6 bases not matched to a gene. This CDR3 has 17 amino acids. CDR3 in amino acids: CASSGLAGNSGANVLTF. The CDR3 region has the DNA TGTGCCAGCAGCGGACTAGCGGGGAACTCTGGGGCCAACGTCCTGACTTTC.

This clonotype was seen many times. V and J are TRBV20-1 and TRBJ1-1; tentatively, D is TRBD1 (5 bases). Between the trimmed V and J ends, which lost 6 bases and 2 bases, there was a span of 16 bases. The CDR3 is made up of 14 amino acids. CDR1 is DFQATT, CDR2 SNEGSKA, per germline (reference sequence). The CDR3 protein is CSAPVGRGNTEAFF. CDR3 DNA: TGCAGTGCCCCTGTGGGGAGGGGAAACACTGAAGCTTTCTTT.

This clonotype appeared a few times. The chain uses TRBV4-1 and TRBJ1-2, with D perhaps matching TRBD1 (5 bases). V was pared by 0 bases and J by 6 bases, with 14 bases between. This CDR3 is 15 amino acids long. The V gene's germline CDR1 is MGHRA and CDR2 YSYEKL. The CDR3 DNA follows: TGCGCCAGCAGCCAAGAAGCAGGGACGACTAATGGCTACACCTTC. Encoded protein: CASSQEAGTTNGYTF.

This clonotype was detected only a few times. This CDR3 reads CASRVIWAEAFF. The CDR3 DNA sequence: TGTGCCAGCAGGGTTATTTGGGCTGAAGCTTTCTTT. The J gene is TRBJ1-1, the V gene TRBV12-3 or TRBV12-4, with D unclear. The CDR3 is 12 amino acids. V lost 6 bases and J 6 bases, leaving 11 bases between the germline ends.

This sequence joins TRBV7-9 and TRBJ1-1; TRBD1 agrees at 8 bases. Germline V CDR1 and CDR2: SEHNR, FQNEAQ (reference sequence). Trimming removed 7 bases from V and 10 bases from J; junction bases left unmatched: 5. This CDR3 is built from 11 residues. The CDR3 coding sequence is TGTGCCAGCATCACAGGGGGGGGAGCTTTCTTT. It is translated as CASITGGGAFF.